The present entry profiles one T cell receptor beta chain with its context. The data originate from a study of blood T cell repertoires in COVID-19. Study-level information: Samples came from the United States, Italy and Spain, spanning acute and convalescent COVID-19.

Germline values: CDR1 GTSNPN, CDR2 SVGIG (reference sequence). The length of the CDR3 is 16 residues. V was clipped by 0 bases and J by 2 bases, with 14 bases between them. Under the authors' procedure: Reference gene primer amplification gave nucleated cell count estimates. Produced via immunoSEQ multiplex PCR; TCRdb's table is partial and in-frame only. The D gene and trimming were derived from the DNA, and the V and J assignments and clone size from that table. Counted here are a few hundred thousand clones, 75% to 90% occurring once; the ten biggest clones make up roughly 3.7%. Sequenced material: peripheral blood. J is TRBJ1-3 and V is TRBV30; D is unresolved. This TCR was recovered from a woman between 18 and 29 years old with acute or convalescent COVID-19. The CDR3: CAWSVPGEETGNTIYF. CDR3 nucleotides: TGTGCCTGGAGTGTACCCGGGGAGGAAACTGGAAACACCATATATTTT.